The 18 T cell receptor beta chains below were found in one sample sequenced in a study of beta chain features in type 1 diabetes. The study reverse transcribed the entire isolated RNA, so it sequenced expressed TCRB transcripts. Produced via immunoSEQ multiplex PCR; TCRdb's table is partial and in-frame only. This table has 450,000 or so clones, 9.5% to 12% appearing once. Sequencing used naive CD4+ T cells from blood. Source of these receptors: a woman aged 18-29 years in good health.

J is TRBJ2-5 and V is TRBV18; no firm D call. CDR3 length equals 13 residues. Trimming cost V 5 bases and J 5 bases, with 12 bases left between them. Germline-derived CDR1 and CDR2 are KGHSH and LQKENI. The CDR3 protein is CASSAFTRETQYF. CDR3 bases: TGTGCCAGCTCAGCCTTTACCAGGGAGACCCAGTACTTC.

The CDR3 is CASSRELALTDTQYF. The DNA of the CDR3 is TGTGCCAGCAGCCGTGAACTAGCACTCACAGATACGCAGTATTTT. V is TRBV11-1 and J is TRBJ2-3, with D maybe TRBD2 (6 bases). The CDR3 is 15 amino acids. CDR1 and CDR2 from the germline V gene are SGHAT and FQDESV (reference sequence). Trimming took 5 bases from V and 2 from J, leaving 14 bases between them. The full variable domain, with the rest looked up from reference TRBV11-1 and TRBJ2-3, is EAEVAQSPRYKITEKSQAVAFWCDPISGHATLYWYRQILGQGPELLVQFQDESVVDDSQLPKDRFSAERLKGVDSTLKIQPAELGDSAMYLCASSRELALTDTQYFGPGTRLTVL.

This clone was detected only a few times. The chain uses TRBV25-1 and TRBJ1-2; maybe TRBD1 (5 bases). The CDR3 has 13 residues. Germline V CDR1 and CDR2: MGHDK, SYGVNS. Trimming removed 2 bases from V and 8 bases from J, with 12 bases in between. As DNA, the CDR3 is TGTGCCAGCAGTGAAGGGGGTAGGGACGGCTACACCTTC. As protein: CASSEGGRDGYTF.

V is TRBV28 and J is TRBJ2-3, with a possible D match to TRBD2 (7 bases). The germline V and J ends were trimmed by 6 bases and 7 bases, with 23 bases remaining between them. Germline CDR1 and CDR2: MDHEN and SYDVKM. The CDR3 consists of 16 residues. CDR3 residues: CASSTPREGGGYTQYF. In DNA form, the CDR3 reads TGTGCCAGCAGCACTCCGAGGGAGGGGGGCGGCTATACGCAGTATTTT.

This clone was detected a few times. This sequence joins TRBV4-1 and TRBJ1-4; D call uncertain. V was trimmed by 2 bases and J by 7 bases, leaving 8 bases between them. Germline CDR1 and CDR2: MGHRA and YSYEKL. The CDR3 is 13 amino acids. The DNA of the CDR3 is TGCGCCAGCAGCCAATGGGTTTCTGAAAAACTGTTTTTT. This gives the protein CASSQWVSEKLFF.

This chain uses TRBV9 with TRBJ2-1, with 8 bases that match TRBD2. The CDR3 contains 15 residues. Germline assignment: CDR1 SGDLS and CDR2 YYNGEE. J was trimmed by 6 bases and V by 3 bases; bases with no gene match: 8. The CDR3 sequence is CASSAVAGGINEQFF. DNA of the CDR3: TGTGCCAGCAGCGCTGTGGCGGGAGGAATCAATGAGCAGTTCTTC.

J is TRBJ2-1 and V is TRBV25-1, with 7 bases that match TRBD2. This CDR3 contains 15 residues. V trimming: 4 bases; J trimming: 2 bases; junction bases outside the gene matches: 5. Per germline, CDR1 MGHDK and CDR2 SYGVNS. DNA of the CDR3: TGTGCCAGCAGTGGTTTGGGGGGGGCCTACAATGAGCAGTTCTTC. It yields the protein CASSGLGGAYNEQFF.

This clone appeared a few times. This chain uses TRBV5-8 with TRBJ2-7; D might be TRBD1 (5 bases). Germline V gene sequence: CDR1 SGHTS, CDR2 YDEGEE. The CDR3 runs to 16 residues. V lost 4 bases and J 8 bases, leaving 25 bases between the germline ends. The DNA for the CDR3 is TGTGCCAGCAGCGTTCACAGGAGCGCAACGGGCTCCAAGCAGTACGTC. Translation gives CASSVHRSATGSKQYV.

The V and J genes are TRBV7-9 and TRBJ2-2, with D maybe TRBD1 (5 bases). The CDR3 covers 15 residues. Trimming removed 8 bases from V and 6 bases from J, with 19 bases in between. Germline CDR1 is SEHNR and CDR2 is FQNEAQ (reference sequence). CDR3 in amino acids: CASGRQGRISGELFF. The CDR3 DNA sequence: TGTGCCAGCGGCAGGCAGGGAAGGATCTCCGGGGAGCTGTTTTTT.

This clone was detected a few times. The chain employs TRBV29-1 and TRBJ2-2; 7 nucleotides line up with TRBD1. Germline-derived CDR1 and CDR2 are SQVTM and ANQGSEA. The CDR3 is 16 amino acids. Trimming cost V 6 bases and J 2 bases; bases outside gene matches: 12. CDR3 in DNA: TGCAGCGTCCGAAAGGGGGCGGCCGATAACACCGGGGAGCTGTTTTTT. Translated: CSVRKGAADNTGELFF.

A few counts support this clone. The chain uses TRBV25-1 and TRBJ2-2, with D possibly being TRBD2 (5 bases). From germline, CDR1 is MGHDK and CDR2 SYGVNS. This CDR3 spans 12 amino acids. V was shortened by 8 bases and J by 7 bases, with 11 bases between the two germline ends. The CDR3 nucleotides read TGTGCCAGCCGCGGGTCCGTCGGGGAGCTGTTTTTT. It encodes CASRGSVGELFF.

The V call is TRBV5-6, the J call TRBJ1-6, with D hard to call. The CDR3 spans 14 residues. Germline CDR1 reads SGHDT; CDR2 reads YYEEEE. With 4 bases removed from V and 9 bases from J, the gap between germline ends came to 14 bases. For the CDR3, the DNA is TGTGCCAGCAGCGTTCATCCCTTTGGTTCACCCCTCCACTTT. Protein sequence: CASSVHPFGSPLHF. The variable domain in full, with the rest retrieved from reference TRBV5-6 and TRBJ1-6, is DAGVTQSPTHLIKTRGQQVTLRCSPKSGHDTVSWYQQALGQGPQFIFQYYEEEERQRGNFPDRFSGHQFPNYSSELNVNALLLGDSALYLCASSVHPFGSPLHFGNGTRLTVT.

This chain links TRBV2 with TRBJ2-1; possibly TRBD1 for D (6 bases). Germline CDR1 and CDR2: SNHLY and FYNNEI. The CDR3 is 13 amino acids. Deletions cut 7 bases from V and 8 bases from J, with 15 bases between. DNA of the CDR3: TGTGCCAGCACCCCCCAGGGGATACATGAGCAGTTCTTC. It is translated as CASTPQGIHEQFF. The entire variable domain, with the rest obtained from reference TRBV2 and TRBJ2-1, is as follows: EPEVTQTPSHQVTQMGQEVILRCVPISNHLYFYWYRQILGQKVEFLVSFYNNEISEKSEIFDDQFSVERPDGSNFTLKIRSTKLEDSAMYFCASTPQGIHEQFFGPGTRLTVL.

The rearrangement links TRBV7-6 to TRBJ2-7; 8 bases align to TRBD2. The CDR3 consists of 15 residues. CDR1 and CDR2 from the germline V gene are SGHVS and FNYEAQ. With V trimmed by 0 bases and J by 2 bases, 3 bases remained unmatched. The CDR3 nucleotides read TGTGCCAGCAGCTTAGCCCCGGGAGGGGCCTACGAGCAGTACGTC. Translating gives CASSLAPGGAYEQYV.

This CDR3 reads CASSPRGTVNTGELFF. The DNA for the CDR3 is TGTGCCAGCAGTCCACGCGGGACGGTAAACACCGGGGAGCTGTTTTTT. The chain uses TRBV27 and TRBJ2-2, with a weak D call TRBD2 (6 bases). CDR3 length: 16 residues. V was clipped by 5 bases and J by 2 bases, with 15 bases between them. Germline V gene data show CDR1 as MNHEY and CDR2 as SMNVEV (reference sequence).

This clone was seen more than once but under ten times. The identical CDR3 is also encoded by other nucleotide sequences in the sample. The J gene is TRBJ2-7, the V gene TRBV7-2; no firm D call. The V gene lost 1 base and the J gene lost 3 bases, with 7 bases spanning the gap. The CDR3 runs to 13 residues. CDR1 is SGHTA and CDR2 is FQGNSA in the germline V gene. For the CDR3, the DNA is TGTGCCAGCAGCTTAGTGGCAGGCTACGAGCAGTACGTC. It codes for CASSLVAGYEQYV.

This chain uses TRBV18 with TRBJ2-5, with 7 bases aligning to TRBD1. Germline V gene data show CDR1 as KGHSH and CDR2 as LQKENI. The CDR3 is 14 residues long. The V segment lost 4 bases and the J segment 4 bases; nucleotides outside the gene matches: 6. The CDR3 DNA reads TGTGCCAGCTCACAAATGACAGGGACAGAGACCCAGTACTTC. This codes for CASSQMTGTETQYF.

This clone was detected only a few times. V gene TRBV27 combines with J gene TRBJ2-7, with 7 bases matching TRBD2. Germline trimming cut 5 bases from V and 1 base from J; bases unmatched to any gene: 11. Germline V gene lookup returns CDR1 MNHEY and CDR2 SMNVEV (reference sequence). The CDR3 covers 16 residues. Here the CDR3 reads CASSEHRIGGSYEQYF. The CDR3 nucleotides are TGTGCCAGCAGTGAACACCGAATCGGGGGGTCCTACGAGCAGTACTTC.